This T cell receptor (beta chain) was recorded in a study of immune evolution from preneoplasia to lung adenocarcinoma. Produced via immunoSEQ multiplex PCR; TCRdb's table is partial and in-frame only. The sample includes 9,000 to 10,000 clones, roughly 79% of them seen just once. CDR1 SGHNT and CDR2 YYREEE come from the germline V gene (reference sequence). The V and J ends lost 3 bases and 5 bases respectively, with 20 bases between them. The CDR3 is made up of 16 amino acids. This TCR came from an older person with lung adenocarcinoma. This chain links TRBV5-4 with TRBJ2-5; D might be TRBD1 or TRBD2, each matching 5 bases. Sample: FFPE lung adenocarcinoma in situ tissue. The CDR3 DNA reads as TGTGCCAGCAGCTCCGATGCCGGGACCAGGGCCGAGACCCAGTACTTC. Residues: CASSSDAGTRAETQYF.